A selection of T cell receptor beta chains follows, all from one sample in a study of T cells after yellow fever vaccination. TCRdb independently ran MiXCR on the 5' RACE reads; one entry per CDR3 protein. The sample carries around 300,000 distinct CDR3 sequences, 4% to 5.5% recorded once. The specimen was PBMCs, collected 15 days after the yellow fever booster vaccination. These receptors originate from a man younger than 30 who received the YFV17D yellow fever vaccine. Both conserved end residues are part of each CDR3. Each record gives: V gene, clone size, J gene, CDR3 length, CDR3 protein. Clone size, where shown, is once, few, many, or a class for clones that have expanded.

TRBV5-1	few	TRBJ1-1	13	CASRIPGNAEAFF
TRBV7-6	.	TRBJ2-2	15	CASTFSLANTGELFF
TRBV12-3/TRBV12-4	few	TRBJ1-5	15	CASSPLKRAGQPQHF
TRBV15	.	TRBJ1-1	14	CATSRDVGSPEAFF
TRBV28	many	TRBJ1-2	15	CASSLIPGPSGGYTF
TRBV24-1	few	TRBJ2-3	17	CATSDPQGSRVGGTQYF
TRBV6-1	.	TRBJ1-2	15	CASKFSVGTNYGYTF
TRBV5-1	many	TRBJ2-1	15	CASSLGMGSYNEQFF
TRBV6-1	many	TRBJ2-5	14	CASSDRQGWETQYF
TRBV12-3/TRBV12-4	few	TRBJ2-5	13	CASSFEAEETQYF
TRBV5-5	many	TRBJ1-2	18	CASSSNWTGDTWDYGYTF
TRBV10-3	many	TRBJ2-1	14	CAIRRLGMEAEQFF
TRBV19	few	TRBJ1-1	11	CASSVGPEAFF
TRBV12-5	few	TRBJ1-6	16	CASGWVTGPDNSPLHF
TRBV18	.	TRBJ2-4	17	CASSPLASGVAKNIQYF
TRBV19	.	TRBJ1-4	13	CATSDMAGEKLFF
TRBV5-6	many	TRBJ2-3	15	CASSLEHLYTDTQYF
TRBV7-2	few	TRBJ2-1	15	CASSLWGYGPNEQFF
TRBV10-3	many	TRBJ2-5	11	CASGVQETQYF
TRBV30	.	TRBJ2-3	14	CAWMGTGASDTQYF
TRBV4-3	many	TRBJ2-3	19	CASSQVGSGGAVPPIMQYF
TRBV5-1	many	TRBJ2-7	16	CASSLLAGGSSYEQYF
TRBV7-8	many	TRBJ2-3	15	CASSFLGPGADTQYF
TRBV6-2/TRBV6-3	few	TRBJ1-1	15	CASSYRGRADTEAFF
TRBV5-1	many	TRBJ1-1	13	CASSLRLQDEAFF
TRBV9	few	TRBJ1-2	14	CASSPGRTAYGYTF